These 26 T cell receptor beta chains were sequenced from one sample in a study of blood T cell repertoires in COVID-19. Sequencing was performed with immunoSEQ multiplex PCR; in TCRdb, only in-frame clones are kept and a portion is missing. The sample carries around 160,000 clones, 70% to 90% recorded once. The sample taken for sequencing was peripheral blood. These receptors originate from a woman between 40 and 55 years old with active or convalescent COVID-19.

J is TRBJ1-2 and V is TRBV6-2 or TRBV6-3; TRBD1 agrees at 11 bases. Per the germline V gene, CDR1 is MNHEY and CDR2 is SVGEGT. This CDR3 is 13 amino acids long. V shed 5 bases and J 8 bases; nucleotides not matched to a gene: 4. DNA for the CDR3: TGTGCCAGCAGTGGACAGGGGGCAATGGGCTACACCTTC. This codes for CASSGQGAMGYTF.

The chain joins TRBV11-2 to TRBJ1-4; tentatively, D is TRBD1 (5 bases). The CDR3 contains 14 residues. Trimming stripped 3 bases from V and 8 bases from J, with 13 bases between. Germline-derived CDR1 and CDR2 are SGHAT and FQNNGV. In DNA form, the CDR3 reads TGTGCCAGCAGCTTGGACATGGTGAGGGAAAAACTGTTTTTT. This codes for CASSLDMVREKLFF. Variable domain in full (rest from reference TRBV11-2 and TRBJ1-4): EAGVAQSPRYKIIEKRQSVAFWCNPISGHATLYWYQQILGQGPKLLIQFQNNGVVDDSQLPKDRFSAERLKGVDSTLKIQPAKLEDSAVYLCASSLDMVREKLFFGSGTQLSVL.

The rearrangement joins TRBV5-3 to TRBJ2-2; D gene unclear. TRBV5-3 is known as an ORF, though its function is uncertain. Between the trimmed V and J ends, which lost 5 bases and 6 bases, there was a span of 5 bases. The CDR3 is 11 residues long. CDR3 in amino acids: CARSSSGELFF. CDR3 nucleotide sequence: TGTGCCAGAAGTAGCTCCGGGGAGCTGTTTTTT.

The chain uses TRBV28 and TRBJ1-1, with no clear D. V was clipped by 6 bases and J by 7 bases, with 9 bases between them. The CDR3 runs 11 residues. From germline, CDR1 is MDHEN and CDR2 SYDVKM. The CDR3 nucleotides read TGTGCCAGCAGGGTGCGGGGTGAAGCTTTCTTT. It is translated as CASRVRGEAFF.

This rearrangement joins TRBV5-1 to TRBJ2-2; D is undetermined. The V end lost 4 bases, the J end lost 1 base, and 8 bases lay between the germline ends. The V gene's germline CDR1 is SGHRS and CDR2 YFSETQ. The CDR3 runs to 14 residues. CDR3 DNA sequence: TGCGCCAGCAGCGGGCTTTTGAACACCGGGGAGCTGTTTTTT. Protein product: CASSGLLNTGELFF.

The CDR3 region is CASSPTGSYNSPLHF. The CDR3 nucleotides are TGTGCCAGCAGCCCCACCGGGTCCTATAATTCACCCCTCCACTTT. The chain recombines TRBV25-1 with TRBJ1-6; D unclear. The germline CDR1 and CDR2 sequences are MGHDK and SYGVNS. Trimming stripped 6 bases from V and 1 base from J, with 10 bases between. The CDR3 runs 15 residues.

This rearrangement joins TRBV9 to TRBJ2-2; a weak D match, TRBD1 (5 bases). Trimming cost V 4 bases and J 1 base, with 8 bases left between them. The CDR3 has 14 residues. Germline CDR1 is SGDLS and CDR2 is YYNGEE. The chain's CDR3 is CASSSTGNTGELFF. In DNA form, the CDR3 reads TGTGCCAGCAGCTCCACAGGGAACACCGGGGAGCTGTTTTTT.

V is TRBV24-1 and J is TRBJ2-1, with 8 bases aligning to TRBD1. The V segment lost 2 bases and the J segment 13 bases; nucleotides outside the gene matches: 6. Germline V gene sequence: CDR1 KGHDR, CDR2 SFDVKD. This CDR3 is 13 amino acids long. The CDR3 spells CATSDWGTGPQFF. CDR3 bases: TGTGCCACCAGTGATTGGGGGACAGGCCCTCAGTTCTTC.

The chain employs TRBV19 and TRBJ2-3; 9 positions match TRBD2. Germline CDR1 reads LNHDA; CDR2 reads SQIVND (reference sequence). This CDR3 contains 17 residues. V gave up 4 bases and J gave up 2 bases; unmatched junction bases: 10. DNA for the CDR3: TGTGCCAGTAGTACCGGGACTAGCTTTGGGGCCACAGATACGCAGTATTTT. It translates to CASSTGTSFGATDTQYF.

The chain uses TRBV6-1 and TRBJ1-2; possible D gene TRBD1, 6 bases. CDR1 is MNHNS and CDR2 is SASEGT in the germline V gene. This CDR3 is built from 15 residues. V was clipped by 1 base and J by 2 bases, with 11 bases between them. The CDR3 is CASSEVPGANYGYTF. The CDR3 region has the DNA TGTGCCAGCAGTGAAGTACCAGGGGCCAACTATGGCTACACCTTC.

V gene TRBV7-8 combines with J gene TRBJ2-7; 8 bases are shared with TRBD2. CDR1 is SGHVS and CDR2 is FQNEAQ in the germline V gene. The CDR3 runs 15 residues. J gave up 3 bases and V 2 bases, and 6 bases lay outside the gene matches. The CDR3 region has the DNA TGTGCCAGCAGCTTAAGCGGGAGCCTACTCTACGAGCAGTACTTC. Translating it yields CASSLSGSLLYEQYF.

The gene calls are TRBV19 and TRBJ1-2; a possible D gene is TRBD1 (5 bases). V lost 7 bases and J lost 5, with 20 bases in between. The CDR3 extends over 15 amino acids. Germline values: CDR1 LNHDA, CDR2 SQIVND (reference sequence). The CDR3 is CASNRGGRQSYGYTF. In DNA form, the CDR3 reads TGTGCCAGTAACCGGGGGGGACGGCAGTCTTATGGCTACACCTTC.

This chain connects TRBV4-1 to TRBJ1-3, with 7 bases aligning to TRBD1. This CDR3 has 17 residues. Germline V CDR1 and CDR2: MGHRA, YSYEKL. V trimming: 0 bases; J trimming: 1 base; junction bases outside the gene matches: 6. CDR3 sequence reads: CASSQEGQQTSGNTIYF. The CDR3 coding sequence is TGCGCCAGCAGCCAAGAGGGACAGCAAACTTCTGGAAACACCATATATTTT.

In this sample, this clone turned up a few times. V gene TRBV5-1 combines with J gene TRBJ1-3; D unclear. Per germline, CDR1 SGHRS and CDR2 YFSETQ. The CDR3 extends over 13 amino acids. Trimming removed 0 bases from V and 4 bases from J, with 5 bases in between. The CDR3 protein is CASSLGAGNTIYF. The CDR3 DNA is TGCGCCAGCAGCTTGGGGGCCGGAAACACCATATATTTT.

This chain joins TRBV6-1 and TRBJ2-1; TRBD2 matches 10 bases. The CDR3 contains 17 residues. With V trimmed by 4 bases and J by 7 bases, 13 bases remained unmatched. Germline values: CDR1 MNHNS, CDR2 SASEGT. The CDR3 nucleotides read TGTGCCAGCAGTGTATTCGGACCGGGACTAGCGTCGAATGAGCAGTTCTTC. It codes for CASSVFGPGLASNEQFF.

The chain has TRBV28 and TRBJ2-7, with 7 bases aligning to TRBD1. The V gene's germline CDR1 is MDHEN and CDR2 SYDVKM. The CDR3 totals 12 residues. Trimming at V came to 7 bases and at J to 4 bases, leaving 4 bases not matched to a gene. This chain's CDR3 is CASTGTVYEQYF. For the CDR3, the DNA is TGTGCCAGCACCGGGACAGTGTACGAGCAGTACTTC. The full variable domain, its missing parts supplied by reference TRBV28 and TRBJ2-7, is DVKVTQSSRYLVKRTGEKVFLECVQDMDHENMFWYRQDPGLGLRLIYFSYDVKMKEKGDIPEGYSVSREKKERFSLILESASTNQTSMYLCASTGTVYEQYFGPGTRLTVT.

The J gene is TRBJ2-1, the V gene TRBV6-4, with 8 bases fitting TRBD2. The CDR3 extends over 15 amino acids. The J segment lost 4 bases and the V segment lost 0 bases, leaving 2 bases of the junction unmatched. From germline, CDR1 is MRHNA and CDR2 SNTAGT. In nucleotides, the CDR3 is TGTGCCAGCAGTGACTCGACGGGGGGGTACAATGAGCAGTTCTTC. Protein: CASSDSTGGYNEQFF.

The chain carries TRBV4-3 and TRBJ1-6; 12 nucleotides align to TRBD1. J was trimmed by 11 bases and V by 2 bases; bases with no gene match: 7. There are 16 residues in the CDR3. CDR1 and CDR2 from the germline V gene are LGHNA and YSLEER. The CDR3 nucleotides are TGCGCCAGCAGCCAAACCGGGACAGGGGGCGGTGCACCCCTCCACTTT. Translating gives CASSQTGTGGGAPLHF.

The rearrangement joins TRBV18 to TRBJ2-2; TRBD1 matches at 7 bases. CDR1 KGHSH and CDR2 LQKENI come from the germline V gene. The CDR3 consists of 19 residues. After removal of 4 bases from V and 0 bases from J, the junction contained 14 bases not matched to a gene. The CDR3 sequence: CASSRYAIRQGPNTGELFF. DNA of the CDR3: TGTGCCAGCTCACGGTACGCCATACGACAGGGCCCGAACACCGGGGAGCTGTTTTTT.

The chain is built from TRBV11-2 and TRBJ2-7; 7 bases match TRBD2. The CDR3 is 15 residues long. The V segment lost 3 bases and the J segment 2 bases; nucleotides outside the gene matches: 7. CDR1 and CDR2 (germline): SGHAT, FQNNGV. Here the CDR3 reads CASSFAGTTTYEQYF. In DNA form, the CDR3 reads TGTGCCAGCAGCTTCGCCGGGACTACGACCTACGAGCAGTACTTC.

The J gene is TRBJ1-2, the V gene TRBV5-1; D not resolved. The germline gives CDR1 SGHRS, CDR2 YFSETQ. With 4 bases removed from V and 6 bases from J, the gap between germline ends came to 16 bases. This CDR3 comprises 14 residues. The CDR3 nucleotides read TGCGCCAGCAGCCCAACCCGACGTGCGGATGGCTACACCTTC. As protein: CASSPTRRADGYTF.

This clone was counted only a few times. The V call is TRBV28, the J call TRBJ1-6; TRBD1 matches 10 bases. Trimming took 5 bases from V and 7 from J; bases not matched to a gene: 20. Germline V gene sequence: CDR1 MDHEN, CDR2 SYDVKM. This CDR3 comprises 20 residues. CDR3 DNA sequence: TGTGCCAGCAGTGACGACAGGGGGCGTCTAAACAAAGGGTCGAATTCACCCCTCCACTTT. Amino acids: CASSDDRGRLNKGSNSPLHF.

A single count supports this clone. CDR3 amino acids: CSASDRGPYGYTF. Written as DNA, the CDR3 is TGCAGCGCGTCGGACAGGGGGCCTTATGGCTACACCTTC. The V gene is TRBV29-1, the J gene TRBJ1-2; 11 nucleotides agree with TRBD1. The V segment lost 7 bases and the J segment 5 bases; nucleotides outside the gene matches: 6. The germline gives CDR1 SQVTM, CDR2 ANQGSEA. The CDR3 loop spans 13 amino acids.

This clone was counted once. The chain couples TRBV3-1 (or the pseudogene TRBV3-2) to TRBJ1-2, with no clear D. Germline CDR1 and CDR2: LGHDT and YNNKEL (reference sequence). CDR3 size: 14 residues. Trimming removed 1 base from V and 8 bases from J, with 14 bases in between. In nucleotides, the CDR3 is TGTGCCAGCAGCCAAGTAGGTCCGGGGAAAGGCTACACCTTC. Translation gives CASSQVGPGKGYTF.

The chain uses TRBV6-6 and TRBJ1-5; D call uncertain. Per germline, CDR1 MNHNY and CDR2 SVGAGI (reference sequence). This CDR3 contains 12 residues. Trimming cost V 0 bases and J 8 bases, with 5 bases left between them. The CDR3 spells CASSYSPEPQHF. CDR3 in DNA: TGTGCCAGCAGTTACTCCCCAGAGCCCCAGCATTTT.

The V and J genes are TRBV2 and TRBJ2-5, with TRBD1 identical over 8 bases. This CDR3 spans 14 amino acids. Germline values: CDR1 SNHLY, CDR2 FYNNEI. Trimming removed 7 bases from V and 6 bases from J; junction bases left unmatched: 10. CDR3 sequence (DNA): TGTGCCAGCATGAGGACAGGGTGGGCGAAGACCCAGTACTTC. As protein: CASMRTGWAKTQYF.